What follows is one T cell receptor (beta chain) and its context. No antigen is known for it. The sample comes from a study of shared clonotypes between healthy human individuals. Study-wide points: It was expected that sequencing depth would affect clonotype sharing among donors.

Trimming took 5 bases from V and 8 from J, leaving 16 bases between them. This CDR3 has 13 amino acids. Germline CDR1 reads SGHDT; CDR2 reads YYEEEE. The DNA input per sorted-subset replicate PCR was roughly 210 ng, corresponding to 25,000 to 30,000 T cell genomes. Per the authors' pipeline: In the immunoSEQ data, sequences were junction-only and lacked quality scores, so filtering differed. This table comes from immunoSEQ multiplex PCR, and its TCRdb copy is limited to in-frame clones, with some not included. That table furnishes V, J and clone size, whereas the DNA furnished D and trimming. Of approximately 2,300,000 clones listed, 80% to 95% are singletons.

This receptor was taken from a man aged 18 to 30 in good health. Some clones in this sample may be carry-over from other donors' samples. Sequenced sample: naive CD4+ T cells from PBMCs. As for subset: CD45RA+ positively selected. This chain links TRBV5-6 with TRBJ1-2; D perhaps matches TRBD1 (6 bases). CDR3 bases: TGTGCCAGCAGTAATGGGGGCAGCCACGGCTACACCTTC. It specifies CASSNGGSHGYTF.